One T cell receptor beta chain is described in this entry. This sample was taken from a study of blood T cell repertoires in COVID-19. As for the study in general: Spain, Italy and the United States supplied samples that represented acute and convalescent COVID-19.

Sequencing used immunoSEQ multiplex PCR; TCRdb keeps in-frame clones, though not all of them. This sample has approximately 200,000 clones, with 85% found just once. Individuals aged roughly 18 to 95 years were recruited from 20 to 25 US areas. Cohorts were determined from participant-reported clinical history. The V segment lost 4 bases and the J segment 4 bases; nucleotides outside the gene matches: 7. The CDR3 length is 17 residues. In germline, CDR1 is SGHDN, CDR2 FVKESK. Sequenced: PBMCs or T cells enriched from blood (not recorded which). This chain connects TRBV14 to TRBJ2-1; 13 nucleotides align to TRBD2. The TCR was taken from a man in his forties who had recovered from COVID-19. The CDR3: CASSPGTSGTSYNEQFF. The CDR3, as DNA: TGTGCCAGCAGCCCCGGGACTAGCGGGACCTCATACAATGAGCAGTTCTTC.